This TCR beta chain was identified in a study of tumor-infiltrating lymphocytes in primary liver carcinoma. Study-wide background: The patients, men and women alike, were aged 30 to 69 years.

Starting material for RNA and DNA co-extraction consisted of roughly 20-34 mg of unsorted bulk tissue. Sampling of every tumor involved five separate regions. These included the tumor centre. Starting material of about 480 ng total RNA yielded TCR beta cDNA via a constant-region primer. Researchers made the TCR beta libraries by running three nested multiplex PCR rounds with slightly modified ARM-PCR. Primers for the first two PCR rounds were TRBV1-TRBV30 forward primers and a C-beta reverse primer (roughly 10 cycles per round). In TCRdb, the multiplex PCR reads were re-called with MiXCR into one record per CDR3 protein. The repertoire consists of some 180,000 distinct CDR3 sequences, with about 82% occurring once and the leading ten covering 15% to 20%. A word on this clonotype: The antigen is undetermined.

Study results and caveats: Only about 7-24% of top clones spanned all five tumor regions. The overlap of tumor-adjacent and tumor-blood pairs was smaller than that of tumor region pairs.

The CDR3 has 14 amino acids. Trimming removed 7 bases from V and 7 bases from J, with 19 bases in between. The chain carries TRBV12-3 or TRBV12-4 and TRBJ2-5; perhaps TRBD2 as D (5 bases). The sequencing input was tumor tissue from primary liver carcinoma. This receptor was obtained from a man in his forties with primary liver carcinoma and hepatitis B virus infection. The CDR3 nucleotides read TGTGCCAGCATCCCCCGGGAAGATTCGTTGACCCAGTACTTC. This encodes CASIPREDSLTQYF.